The next 15 T cell receptor beta chains were all read from a single sample in a study of early T cells in non-severe SARS-CoV-2 infection. TCRdb reprocessed the 5' RACE reads with MiXCR, giving one entry per CDR3 protein. The sample has about 42,000 distinct CDR3 sequences; around 7% are singletons. The specimen sequenced was whole blood. The receptors derive from an adult who was a healthcare worker with PCR-confirmed SARS-CoV-2 infection or an uninfected control (not recorded which).

The V call is TRBV5-1, the J call TRBJ2-5; 7 bases match TRBD1. The V gene's germline CDR1 is SGHRS and CDR2 YFSETQ. This CDR3 is 14 amino acids long. Trimming removed 4 bases from V and 2 bases from J; junction bases left unmatched: 5. CDR3 residues: CASSPRDRQETQYF. The CDR3 bases are TGCGCCAGCAGCCCCCGGGACAGACAAGAGACCCAGTACTTC.

This clonotype came up a few times. The chain has TRBV6-2 or TRBV6-3 and TRBJ2-4; D not certain. The CDR3 is 13 amino acids. Germline V gene sequence: CDR1 MNHEY, CDR2 SVGEGT. V lost 6 bases, J lost 3 bases, and 9 bases lay in between. The CDR3 is CASRPPDKNIQYF. The DNA of the CDR3 is TGTGCCAGCAGGCCTCCGGACAAAAACATTCAGTACTTC.

As to this clonotype: At one end the junction does not follow the germline gene, possibly because of a read error. The chain is built from TRBV18 and TRBJ1-6; D gene unclear. In germline, CDR1 is KGHSH, CDR2 LQKENI. The CDR3 extends over 14 amino acids. The CDR3 sequence is CASSPPGNNSHLHF. Written as DNA, the CDR3 is TGTGCCAGCTCACCACCCGGGAATAATTCACACCTCCACTTT.

Ten or more counts support this clonotype. The chain is built from TRBV24-1 and TRBJ2-7; the D gene is possibly TRBD2 (5 bases). CDR3 length equals 15 residues. Germline-derived CDR1 and CDR2 are KGHDR and SFDVKD. The V gene lost 7 bases and the J gene lost 3 bases, with 18 bases spanning the gap. As DNA, the CDR3 is TGTGCCACCAGCCCTTTATACAAAGGACTCTACGAGCAGTACTTC. Encoded protein: CATSPLYKGLYEQYF.

This clonotype was recorded many times. CDR3 nucleotide sequence: TGTGCCAGCAGTGAGTACAGACAGGGAACTGAGCAGTTCTTC. Protein sequence: CASSEYRQGTEQFF. The chain combines TRBV2 with TRBJ2-1; 7 bases are a match to TRBD1. The CDR3 is made up of 14 amino acids. The V gene end was trimmed by 3 bases and the J gene end by 9 bases; junction bases not matched to a gene: 8. CDR1 and CDR2 from the germline V gene are SNHLY and FYNNEI.

This clonotype was recorded many times. An end of the junction differs from the germline gene, which may be a read error. The chain uses TRBV2 and TRBJ2-5; 9 nucleotides match TRBD2. In germline, CDR1 is SNHLY, CDR2 FYNNEI. This CDR3 region has 14 residues. CDR3 protein: CASSQAGGQETQYF. The CDR3 DNA sequence: TGTGCCAGCAGTCAAGCGGGGGGACAAGAGACCCAGTACTTC.

This clonotype was observed a few times. The genes are TRBV7-9 and TRBJ2-7; D is unclear. CDR1 is SEHNR, CDR2 FQNEAQ, per germline (reference sequence). CDR3 length: 13 residues. Trimming took off 6 bases at V and 2 bases at J, with 11 bases between the two ends. The CDR3 DNA sequence: TGTGCCAGCAGTCCCGGTCGACCCTACGAGCAGTACTTC. It codes for CASSPGRPYEQYF.

This clonotype was detected only a few times. V gene TRBV9 combines with J gene TRBJ1-1; a weak D match, TRBD1 (5 bases). The germline CDR1 and CDR2 sequences are SGDLS and YYNGEE. The CDR3 consists of 14 residues. Trimming cost V 0 bases and J 0 bases, with 6 bases left between them. CDR3 amino acids: CASSVGQLNTEAFF. CDR3 DNA sequence: TGTGCCAGCAGCGTAGGACAGCTGAACACTGAAGCTTTCTTT.

This clonotype has only a few counts. This rearrangement joins TRBV6-6 to TRBJ1-1; D is undetermined. The CDR3 is 14 amino acids. CDR1 is MNHNY, CDR2 SVGAGI, per germline (reference sequence). V lost 7 bases and J 0 bases, leaving 12 bases between the germline ends. The chain's CDR3 is CASTQDIMNTEAFF. The CDR3 region has the DNA TGTGCCAGCACCCAAGACATCATGAACACTGAAGCTTTCTTT.

The CDR3 nucleotides read TGTGCCAGCACCCATGGAGCGGGGGGGCGCAATGAGCAGTTCTTC. Protein product: CASTHGAGGRNEQFF. This chain connects TRBV6-6 to TRBJ2-1; 10 bases align to TRBD2. CDR3 length: 15 amino acids. CDR1 MNHNY and CDR2 SVGAGI come from the germline V gene (reference sequence). J gave up 6 bases and V 7 bases, and 9 bases lay outside the gene matches.

V is TRBV5-4 and J is TRBJ2-6; D is undetermined. CDR3 length: 15 amino acids. CDR1 and CDR2 from the germline V gene are SGHNT and YYREEE (reference sequence). V lost 2 bases to trimming and J lost 0 bases, with 6 bases between them. The chain's CDR3 is CASSFDNSGANVLTF. The DNA of the CDR3 is TGTGCCAGCAGCTTCGACAACTCTGGGGCCAACGTCCTGACTTTC. The full variable domain, in which reference TRBV5-4 and TRBJ2-6 provide the parts outside the CDR3, is ETGVTQSPTHLIKTRGQQVTLRCSSQSGHNTVSWYQQALGQGPQFIFQYYREEENGRGNFPPRFSGLQFPNYSSELNVNALELDDSALYLCASSFDNSGANVLTFGAGSRLTVL.

V usage is TRBV5-1 and J usage is TRBJ1-2; D not resolved. Germline V gives CDR1 SGHRS, CDR2 YFSETQ. The ends were cut back, 0 bases at V and 8 bases at J, with 14 bases in the middle. This CDR3 is built from 14 residues. The DNA of the CDR3 is TGCGCCAGCAGCTTGGAAGTGGGTAAGGGCGGCTACACCTTC. Translating it yields CASSLEVGKGGYTF.

This clonotype was observed at least ten times. This chain links TRBV10-2 with TRBJ1-1; unclear D gene. Trimming cost V 3 bases and J 3 bases, with 8 bases left between them. The V gene's germline CDR1 is WSHSY and CDR2 SAAADI. CDR3 length: 13 residues. DNA of the CDR3: TGCGCCAGCAGTGAAGCACAGTACACTGAAGCTTTCTTT. This sequence encodes CASSEAQYTEAFF.

This clonotype was counted many times. CDR3: CASSLSGGPLQRDTQYF. The CDR3 region has the DNA TGTGCCAGCAGCCTTAGCGGGGGCCCACTACAAAGAGATACGCAGTATTTT. This chain links TRBV7-2 with TRBJ2-3; TRBD2 matches at 9 bases. This CDR3 comprises 17 residues. CDR1 is SGHTA and CDR2 is FQGNSA in the germline V gene. V was pared by 5 bases and J by 5 bases, with 14 bases of the junction left unmatched.

The chain uses TRBV21-1 and TRBJ2-7. TRBV21-1 is a listed pseudogene. The CDR3 has 10 residues. As DNA, the CDR3 is TGTGCCAGCAGCAATTTCACCCAGTACTTC. Its protein is CASSNFTQYF.